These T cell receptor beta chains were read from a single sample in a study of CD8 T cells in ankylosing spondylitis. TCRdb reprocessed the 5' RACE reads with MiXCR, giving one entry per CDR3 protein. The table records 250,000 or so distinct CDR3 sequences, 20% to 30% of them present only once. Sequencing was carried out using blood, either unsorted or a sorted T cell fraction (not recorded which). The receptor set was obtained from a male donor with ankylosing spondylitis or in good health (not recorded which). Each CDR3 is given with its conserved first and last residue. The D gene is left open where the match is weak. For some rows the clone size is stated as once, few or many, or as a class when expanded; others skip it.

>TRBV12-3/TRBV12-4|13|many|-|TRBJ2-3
CASSTRLADTQYF
TGTGCCAGCAGTACCCGGCTTGCTGATACGCAGTATTTT
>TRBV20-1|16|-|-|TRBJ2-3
CSASKPGPLFTDTQYF
TGCAGTGCTTCGAAACCGGGACCCCTCTTCACAGATACGCAGTATTTT
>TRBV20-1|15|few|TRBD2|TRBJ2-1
CSARDSGGLFDEQFF
TGCAGTGCTAGAGACAGCGGGGGGTTGTTTGATGAGCAGTTCTTC
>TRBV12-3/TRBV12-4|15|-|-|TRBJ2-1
CASSFTVSGRNEQFF
TGTGCCAGCAGTTTCACCGTATCGGGTAGGAATGAGCAGTTCTTC
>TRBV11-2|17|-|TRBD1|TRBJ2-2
CASSPTSRQGAPGELFF
TGTGCCAGCAGCCCTACGAGTAGGCAGGGGGCCCCCGGGGAGCTGTTTTTT
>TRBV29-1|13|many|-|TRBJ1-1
CSVDRSGDTEAFF
TGCAGCGTTGATAGGTCTGGGGACACTGAAGCTTTCTTT
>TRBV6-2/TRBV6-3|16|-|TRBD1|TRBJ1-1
CASSPTGILVNTEAFF
TGTGCCAGCAGCCCGACAGGGATCTTAGTGAACACTGAAGCTTTCTTT
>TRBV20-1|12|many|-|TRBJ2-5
CSADRLGETQYF
TGCAGTGCCGACAGACTAGGCGAGACCCAGTACTTC
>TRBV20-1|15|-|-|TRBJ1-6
CSARDYPGLNSPLHF
TGCAGTGCTAGAGATTATCCGGGCTTGAATTCACCCCTCCACTTT
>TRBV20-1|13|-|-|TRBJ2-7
CSASVRGWYEQYF
TGCAGTGCCAGTGTTAGGGGTTGGTACGAGCAGTACTTC
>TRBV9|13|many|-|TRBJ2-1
CASSVGSVNEQFF
TGTGCCAGCAGCGTAGGTTCGGTCAATGAGCAGTTCTTC
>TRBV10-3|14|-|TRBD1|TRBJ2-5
CATRAPGGQETQYF
TGTGCCACCCGAGCCCCAGGGGGCCAAGAGACCCAGTACTTC
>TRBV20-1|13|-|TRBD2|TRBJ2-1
CSAARSGGDEQFF
TGCAGTGCTGCCCGGAGCGGGGGCGATGAGCAGTTCTTC